This T cell receptor (beta chain) was recovered during a study of PD-L1 blockade in urothelial cancer. V was trimmed by 2 bases and J by 0 bases, leaving 14 bases between them. The CDR3 has 17 amino acids. Per germline, CDR1 KGHSH and CDR2 LQKENI. Here immunoSEQ multiplex PCR was the method, and the copy in TCRdb shows in-frame clones only, minus some. There are some 87,000 clones in the sample; roughly 87% occur only once, and 1.5% to 2.5% lies in the top ten. As to time point: pretreatment peripheral blood. Per patient, between 1 and 8 samples were collected at pretreatment and on-treatment time points.

This TCR was recovered from a man aged 55 to 70 with urothelial cancer. This rearrangement joins TRBV18 to TRBJ1-3; D is unresolved. The input for sequencing was PBMCs, taken around atezolizumab (anti-PD-L1) treatment. CDR3 in DNA: TGTGCCAGCTCACCAGATCGTCCCAGTTCCTCTGGAAACACCATATATTTT. Amino acid sequence: CASSPDRPSSSGNTIYF.